This TCR beta chain was sequenced during a study of neurological immune-mediated disorders. This clonotype was picked up many times. 5'RACE with 10-nucleotide random UMIs produced the cDNA. TCRdb fed the 5' RACE reads into MiXCR, producing one record per CDR3 protein. Of some 57,000 distinct CDR3 sequences listed, about 3.8% were seen once; the top ten hold 5.5% to 7.5%. CDR3 size: 14 residues. The J segment lost 7 bases and the V segment lost 0 bases, leaving 3 bases of the junction unmatched. The germline V gene has CDR1 LGHDT and CDR2 YNNKEL (reference sequence). Sequenced sample: PBMCs. The chain recombines TRBV3-1 with TRBJ1-2; 9 bases fit TRBD1. This TCR derives from a man in his 60s with multiple sclerosis. The CDR3 bases are TGTGCCAGCAGCCAAGATGGGACAGGGTTTGGCTACACCTTC. This translates into CASSQDGTGFGYTF.